This T cell receptor (beta chain) originates from a study of T-cell reconstitution after alpha-beta-depleted transplantation in children. Unique molecular identifiers were built into the TCRbeta library. Via MiXCR, TCRdb re-called the PCR reads, giving one row per CDR3 protein. The profile shows 200,000 to 250,000 distinct CDR3 sequences, about 9.2% of them singletons. This clonotype came up a few times. Here the sequenced sample was PBMCs from the stem cell graft donor, taken from the stem cell graft. The sequence was obtained from a human donor who donated a stem cell graft to a child with acute lymphoblastic leukemia.

The CDR3, as DNA: TGTGCCAGCAGTTACGTCGGGACCTACCAAGAGACCCAGTACTTC. It yields the protein CASSYVGTYQETQYF. The chain employs TRBV6-2 or TRBV6-3 and TRBJ2-5; D may be TRBD1 or TRBD2 (5 bases each). V gave up 2 bases and J gave up 0 bases, with 10 bases separating them. The length of the CDR3 is 15 residues. Germline values: CDR1 MNHEY, CDR2 SVGEGT.